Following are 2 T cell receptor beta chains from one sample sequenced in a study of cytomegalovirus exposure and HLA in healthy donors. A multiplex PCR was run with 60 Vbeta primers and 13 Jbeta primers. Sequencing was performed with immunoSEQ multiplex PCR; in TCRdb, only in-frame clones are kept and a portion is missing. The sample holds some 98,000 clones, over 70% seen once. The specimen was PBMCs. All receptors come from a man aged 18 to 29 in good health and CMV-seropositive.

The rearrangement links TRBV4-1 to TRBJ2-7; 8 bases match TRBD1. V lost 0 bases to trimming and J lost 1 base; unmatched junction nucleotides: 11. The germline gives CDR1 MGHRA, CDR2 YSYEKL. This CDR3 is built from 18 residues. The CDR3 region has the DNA TGCGCCAGCAGCCAAGATAGGGTCCGACAGGGGACATCCTACGAGCAGTACTTC. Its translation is CASSQDRVRQGTSYEQYF.

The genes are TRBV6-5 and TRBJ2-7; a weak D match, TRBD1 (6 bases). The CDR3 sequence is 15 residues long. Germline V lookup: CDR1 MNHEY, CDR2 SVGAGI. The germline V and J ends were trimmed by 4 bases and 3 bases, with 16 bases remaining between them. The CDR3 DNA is TGTGCCAGCAGTTTCGGAGCAGGGGCGGACTACGAGCAGTACTTC. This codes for CASSFGAGADYEQYF.